Shown below are 28 T cell receptor beta chains from a single sample sequenced in a study of shared clonotypes between healthy human individuals. CD45RO negativity and positive selection for CCR7 defined naive CD8 cells, a population that excluded terminally differentiated effector memory CD45RA+ cells. Sequencing was performed with immunoSEQ multiplex PCR; in TCRdb, only in-frame clones are kept and a portion is missing. The table has under 1 million clones, roughly 96% seen once. Input material: naive CD8+ T cells sorted from blood. These receptor sequences come from a man aged 30 to 45 in good health.

This rearrangement joins TRBV9 to TRBJ2-2; unclear D gene. This CDR3 region has 12 residues. Germline CDR1 reads SGDLS; CDR2 reads YYNGEE. V lost 2 bases and J lost 6, with 5 bases in between. The CDR3 region is CASSVWSGELFF. CDR3 bases: TGTGCCAGCAGCGTTTGGTCCGGGGAGCTGTTTTTT.

CDR3 loop: CASSLFPSGSTDTQYF. CDR3 DNA: TGTGCCAGCAGCTTATTTCCTAGCGGGAGCACAGATACGCAGTATTTT. The V call is TRBV11-2, the J call TRBJ2-3; TRBD2 aligns across 8 bases. CDR1 is SGHAT, CDR2 FQNNGV, per germline. Germline trimming cut 2 bases from V and 0 bases from J; bases unmatched to any gene: 4. The CDR3 contains 16 residues.

The chain recombines TRBV7-3 with TRBJ2-7; 9 nucleotides align to TRBD2. V lost 3 bases and J lost 2; bases outside the gene matches: 5. This CDR3 spans 15 amino acids. Germline V lookup: CDR1 SGHTA, CDR2 FQGTGA. In DNA, the CDR3 is TGTGCCAGCAGCTTGCTAGCGGGATCAACCTACGAGCAGTACTTC. This encodes CASSLLAGSTYEQYF.

V and J are TRBV6-5 and TRBJ2-7; tentative D call: TRBD2 (6 bases). V was clipped by 5 bases and J by 6 bases, with 17 bases between them. Germline values: CDR1 MNHEY, CDR2 SVGAGI. This CDR3 has 14 amino acids. The CDR3 sequence is CASSPVRLDSEQYF. CDR3 bases: TGTGCCAGCAGTCCCGTCCGACTAGATTCCGAGCAGTACTTC.

The CDR3 DNA reads TGTGCCAGCAGTGATATGCGGGGTAGCACAGATACGCAGTATTTT. Translated, it gives CASSDMRGSTDTQYF. This chain connects TRBV6-1 to TRBJ2-3, with a tentative D call TRBD2 (6 bases). The ends were cut back, 3 bases at V and 0 bases at J, with 10 bases in the middle. The germline V gene has CDR1 MNHNS and CDR2 SASEGT. The CDR3 has 15 amino acids.

The chain employs TRBV7-9 and TRBJ2-3, with 7 nucleotides matching TRBD2. The CDR3 runs 19 residues. Germline-derived CDR1 and CDR2 are SEHNR and FQNEAQ (reference sequence). The ends lost 5 bases at V and 4 bases at J; junction bases unmatched: 21. The CDR3 protein is CASSQNRGGGLWGADTQYF. The DNA of the CDR3 is TGTGCCAGCAGCCAAAATCGTGGGGGAGGGCTTTGGGGCGCAGATACGCAGTATTTT.

The rearrangement joins TRBV5-4 to TRBJ2-1; TRBD2 aligns across 8 bases. With 4 bases clipped from V and 2 bases from J, the junction kept 5 bases outside the gene matches. There are 15 residues in the CDR3. Germline values: CDR1 SGHNT, CDR2 YYREEE (reference sequence). CDR3 sequence reads: CASSQREFPYNEQFF. CDR3 in DNA: TGTGCCAGCAGCCAGCGGGAGTTCCCCTACAATGAGCAGTTCTTC.

The rearrangement uses TRBV7-8 and TRBJ2-3; a weak D match, TRBD1 (7 bases). Trimming cost V 0 bases and J 0 bases, with 13 bases left between them. Germline CDR1 is SGHVS and CDR2 is FQNEAQ. This CDR3 is built from 17 residues. CDR3 sequence: CASSLAEAGGSTDTQYF. DNA for the CDR3: TGTGCCAGCAGCTTAGCTGAGGCAGGGGGGAGCACAGATACGCAGTATTTT.

The chain recombines TRBV5-1 with TRBJ1-4; no definite D call. The germline gives CDR1 SGHRS, CDR2 YFSETQ. The CDR3 sequence is 15 residues long. Trimming left V 0 bases short and J 0 bases short, with 6 bases between. The CDR3 DNA sequence: TGCGCCAGCAGCTTGGGTGCAACAACTAATGAAAAACTGTTTTTT. This sequence encodes CASSLGATTNEKLFF.

V usage is TRBV5-1 and J usage is TRBJ2-2, with 8 nucleotides matching TRBD1. Trimming took 3 bases from V and 3 from J; bases not matched to a gene: 7. This CDR3 is 16 amino acids long. CDR1 is SGHRS and CDR2 is YFSETQ in the germline V gene. CDR3 bases: TGCGCCAGCAGCTCGCCAGGGGGCGCGGACACCGGGGAGCTGTTTTTT. Amino acids: CASSSPGGADTGELFF. Full variable domain (rest looked up from reference TRBV5-1 and TRBJ2-2): KAGVTQTPRYLIKTRGQQVTLSCSPISGHRSVSWYQQTPGQGLQFLFEYFSETQRNKGNFPGRFSGRQFSNSRSEMNVSTLELGDSALYLCASSSPGGADTGELFFGEGSRLTVL.

This clone has a handful of counts. The gene calls are TRBV7-9 and TRBJ2-7; tentatively, D is TRBD1 (6 bases). V lost 7 bases, J lost 7 bases, and 14 bases lay in between. From germline, CDR1 is SEHNR and CDR2 FQNEAQ (reference sequence). The CDR3 spans 12 residues. The CDR3 DNA reads as TGTGCCAGCACCACAGGGCTTAGGGAGCAGTACTTC. Amino acid sequence: CASTTGLREQYF.

The rearrangement uses TRBV6-5 and TRBJ1-2; tentative D call: TRBD1 (6 bases). Per germline, CDR1 MNHEY and CDR2 SVGAGI. CDR3 length equals 13 residues. V lost 6 bases and J 5 bases, leaving 13 bases between the germline ends. In nucleotides, the CDR3 is TGTGCCAGCAGCGTCCGGACAGAGTATGGCTACACCTTC. Its translation is CASSVRTEYGYTF.

The chain joins TRBV27 to TRBJ1-1; D possibly corresponds to TRBD1 (6 bases). V was shortened by 7 bases and J by 3 bases, with 18 bases between the two germline ends. Germline values: CDR1 MNHEY, CDR2 SMNVEV (reference sequence). The CDR3 sequence is 15 residues long. The CDR3 loop reads CASTKTGRRDTEAFF. The CDR3 DNA reads TGTGCCAGCACCAAAACAGGGCGGAGGGACACTGAAGCTTTCTTT.

This rearrangement joins TRBV7-2 to TRBJ2-7; no firm D call. Germline V CDR1 and CDR2: SGHTA, FQGNSA. The CDR3 extends over 12 amino acids. V lost 0 bases and J 5 bases, leaving 5 bases between the germline ends. The CDR3 DNA reads TGTGCCAGCAGCTTAGCGAACCACGAGCAGTACTTC. This translates into CASSLANHEQYF.

The chain employs TRBV29-1 and TRBJ1-4, with 7 bases lining up with TRBD1. The CDR3 totals 13 residues. J was trimmed by 6 bases and V by 7 bases; bases with no gene match: 8. Germline V gives CDR1 SQVTM, CDR2 ANQGSEA. The CDR3 reads CSAWGQRYEKLFF. The CDR3 DNA follows: TGCAGCGCCTGGGGACAGCGCTATGAAAAACTGTTTTTT. The variable domain in full, with the rest retrieved from reference TRBV29-1 and TRBJ1-4, is SAVISQKPSRDICQRGTSLTIQCQVDSQVTMMFWYRQQPGQSLTLIATANQGSEATYESGFVIDKFPISRPNLTFSTLTVSNMSPEDSSIYLCSAWGQRYEKLFFGSGTQLSVL.

This chain uses TRBV27 with TRBJ2-7, with 10 bases that match TRBD2. Germline V gene lookup returns CDR1 MNHEY and CDR2 SMNVEV (reference sequence). The V segment lost 5 bases and the J segment 1 base; nucleotides outside the gene matches: 11. The CDR3 length is 17 residues. The CDR3 here is CASSNTGGLAASYEQYF. The CDR3 coding sequence is TGTGCCAGCAGTAATACCGGCGGACTAGCGGCTTCCTACGAGCAGTACTTC.

In its sample, this clone was seen once. CDR3 loop: CASTGSEIRYSNQPQHF. DNA of the CDR3: TGTGCCAGTACTGGGTCGGAGATCCGGTATAGCAATCAGCCCCAGCATTTT. This rearrangement joins TRBV19 to TRBJ1-5; D unresolved. The V gene lost 7 bases and the J gene lost 0 bases, with 19 bases spanning the gap. The CDR3 is 17 residues long. The germline V gene has CDR1 LNHDA and CDR2 SQIVND (reference sequence).

This clone was seen a handful of times. Given a much more abundant clone one base away, this may be a read error. Other nucleotide sequences in the sample specify the same CDR3. The chain recombines TRBV27 with TRBJ2-7; D unclear. The CDR3 consists of 12 residues. V lost 1 base and J lost 5, with 6 bases in between. Germline assignment: CDR1 MNHEY and CDR2 SMNVEV (reference sequence). In DNA form, the CDR3 reads TGTGCCAGCAGTTTATTTGGGGACGAGCAGTACTTC. Its protein product is CASSLFGDEQYF.

This rearrangement joins TRBV2 to TRBJ2-3; D possibly corresponds to TRBD2 (5 bases). Germline CDR1 reads SNHLY; CDR2 reads FYNNEI. V lost 4 bases, J lost 2 bases, and 25 bases lay in between. The length of the CDR3 is 19 residues. The CDR3 loop is CASSVRLAVLDRVTDTQYF. The CDR3 region has the DNA TGTGCCAGCAGTGTCCGGCTAGCAGTATTGGATCGGGTCACAGATACGCAGTATTTT.

J is TRBJ2-7 and V is TRBV5-4; 11 bases match TRBD1. Germline loops: CDR1 SGHNT, CDR2 YYREEE (reference sequence). The junction had 8 bases not matched to a gene; V was cut back by 4 bases and J by 5 bases. CDR3 length equals 15 residues. CDR3 in DNA: TGTGCCAGCAGCCGTTGGGACAGGGGGTCGGACGAGCAGTACTTC. It translates to CASSRWDRGSDEQYF.

CDR3 protein: CAWRHPRQGLYTDTQYF. Written as DNA, the CDR3 is TGTGCCTGGAGGCACCCCAGACAGGGACTGTACACAGATACGCAGTATTTT. The chain uses TRBV30 and TRBJ2-3; a weak D match, TRBD1 (7 bases). V was trimmed by 3 bases and J by 2 bases, leaving 21 bases between them. CDR1 is GTSNPN and CDR2 is SVGIG in the germline V gene (reference sequence). The CDR3 runs to 17 residues.

This rearrangement joins TRBV27 to TRBJ1-1, with 10 bases matching TRBD1. V was clipped by 8 bases and J by 1 base; unmatched bases: 7. The CDR3 consists of 15 residues. Germline CDR1 and CDR2: MNHEY and SMNVEV (reference sequence). In DNA form, the CDR3 reads TGTGCCAGCGGGACAGGGGCGACGAGGAACACTGAAGCTTTCTTT. It specifies CASGTGATRNTEAFF.

This clone was recorded a few times. Other DNA variants within this sample encode the same CDR3. The chain couples TRBV7-9 to TRBJ1-1; no firm D call. The germline V gene encodes CDR1 SEHNR and CDR2 FQNEAQ (reference sequence). The CDR3 extends over 12 amino acids. Deletions cut 0 bases from V and 5 bases from J, with 4 bases between. For the CDR3, the DNA is TGTGCCAGCAGCTTAGCAGGGACTGAAGCTTTCTTT. Amino acid sequence: CASSLAGTEAFF.

The genes are TRBV6-5 and TRBJ1-2; TRBD1 aligns across 7 bases. Trimming removed 4 bases from V and 8 bases from J; junction bases left unmatched: 7. Germline V lookup: CDR1 MNHEY, CDR2 SVGAGI. This CDR3 contains 13 residues. Written as DNA, the CDR3 is TGTGCCAGCAGTTTGGAGGGGGCGGAAGGCTACACCTTC. Protein: CASSLEGAEGYTF.

This chain links TRBV6-6 with TRBJ2-5; the match to TRBD1 covers 10 bases. The ends lost 5 bases at V and 6 bases at J; junction bases unmatched: 9. This CDR3 comprises 15 residues. The germline CDR1 and CDR2 sequences are MNHNY and SVGAGI (reference sequence). CDR3 nucleotide sequence: TGTGCCAGCAGTGCCCGGGACAGGGGCGAGCAGACCCAGTACTTC. It encodes CASSARDRGEQTQYF.

The genes are TRBV29-1 and TRBJ2-7; D is possibly TRBD2 (5 bases). Trimming stripped 0 bases from V and 0 bases from J, with 9 bases between. This CDR3 spans 14 amino acids. Germline loops: CDR1 SQVTM, CDR2 ANQGSEA. The CDR3 nucleotides read TGCAGCGTTGAAGATCGAGGGATCTCCTACGAGCAGTACTTC. It translates to CSVEDRGISYEQYF.

The rearrangement uses TRBV11-2 and TRBJ2-2; TRBD2 aligns across 13 bases. CDR3 length: 16 amino acids. V trimming: 5 bases; J trimming: 7 bases; junction bases outside the gene matches: 7. The V gene's germline CDR1 is SGHAT and CDR2 FQNNGV. DNA of the CDR3: TGTGCCAGCAGCCTCGGACTAGCGGGAGTCCGCGGGGAGCTGTTTTTT. As protein: CASSLGLAGVRGELFF. Based on the CDR3 plus reference TRBV11-2 and TRBJ2-2, the full variable domain is EAGVAQSPRYKIIEKRQSVAFWCNPISGHATLYWYQQILGQGPKLLIQFQNNGVVDDSQLPKDRFSAERLKGVDSTLKIQPAKLEDSAVYLCASSLGLAGVRGELFFGEGSRLTVL.

As regards this clone: The sample contains more than one DNA sequence encoding this CDR3. This chain connects TRBV5-6 to TRBJ2-7; 8 bases agree with TRBD1. This CDR3 comprises 14 residues. Germline V gene data show CDR1 as SGHDT and CDR2 as YYEEEE. V trimming: 4 bases; J trimming: 2 bases; junction bases outside the gene matches: 5. CDR3 DNA: TGTGCCAGCAGCCCAGGACAGGGTGCCTACGAGCAGTACTTC. It translates to CASSPGQGAYEQYF.